This T cell receptor (beta chain) was captured in a study of CD8 T cells in Susac syndrome. Broader study findings: The authors acknowledged that their TCR sequencing and HLA analysis involved a relatively small number of individuals.

V was pared by 9 bases and J by 5 bases, with 10 bases between. CDR3 length: 12 amino acids. CDR1 KGHDR and CDR2 SFDVKD come from the germline V gene. Sequencing of TCR beta was undertaken in CD8+ and CD4+ T cells derived from blood. Remarks on this clonotype: Its target is not known.

A quantity of roughly 0.5 to 1 ug RNA underwent reverse transcription using random hexamers. TCRdb used MiXCR to reprocess the immunoSEQ multiplex PCR reads, holding one entry per CDR3 protein. The profile shows some 260,000 distinct CDR3 sequences, about 88% of them singletons. Sequenced material: CD8+ T cells from PBMCs. This TCR derives from a human donor with multiple sclerosis. The chain joins TRBV24-1 to TRBJ2-1, with D perhaps TRBD2 (6 bases). The CDR3: CATYGLNNEQFF. Written as DNA, the CDR3 is TGTGCCACCTACGGACTAAACAATGAGCAGTTCTTC.